A single sample gave rise to the 26 T cell receptor beta chains below, sequenced in a study of blood T cells in healthy people across ages (dated by TCRdb to 2015 to 2017). The method was 5' RACE. Sequencing used an Illumina HiSeq 2500. A second 7 to 11 cycle PCR used a sample-barcoded 5' primer and a J-beta primer mix. Clones were called with MiXCR by TCRdb after fastp trimmed the public reads at Q25, and only in-frame beta chains were retained. Each entry merges the rows of one CDR3 protein and shows their most common DNA and genes. For this sample there are roughly 1.7 million distinct CDR3 sequences; roughly 30% appear just once. About 10% of the sample lies in the top ten. The sample was blood. Receptor source: a woman under 40 in good health.

This clonotype has just a few counts. The chain employs TRBV4-2 and TRBJ1-4, with D possibly being TRBD1 (6 bases). Trimming took 2 bases from V and 2 from J, leaving 9 bases between them. Germline lookup yields CDR1 LGHNA and CDR2 YNFKEQ. This CDR3 spans 15 amino acids. As DNA, the CDR3 is TGTGCCAGCAGCCAACCAGGGGACACTAATGAAAAACTGTTTTTT. Translating it yields CASSQPGDTNEKLFF.

The gene calls are TRBV19 and TRBJ2-3; D gene ambiguous. Germline V lookup: CDR1 LNHDA, CDR2 SQIVND (reference sequence). Trimming took 1 base from V and 7 from J, leaving 9 bases between them. The CDR3 runs to 13 residues. CDR3 nucleotides: TGTGCCAGTAGTATAGGTAGAGAAAATACGCAGTATTTT. Encoded protein: CASSIGRENTQYF.

With respect to this clonotype: One end of the junction does not line up with germline, which may come from a read error. V and J are TRBV20-1 and TRBJ2-1; weak D call: TRBD1 (6 bases). The V gene's germline CDR1 is DFQATT and CDR2 SNEGSKA (reference sequence). This CDR3 contains 16 residues. The CDR3 protein is CSAQKAGVRVYNKQFF. As DNA, the CDR3 is TGCAGTGCCCAGAAGGCAGGGGTGAGGGTTTACAATAAGCAGTTCTTC.

This clonotype was recorded a few times. The gene calls are TRBV5-4 and TRBJ2-5, with 7 bases aligning to TRBD1. V lost 6 bases to trimming and J lost 5 bases; unmatched junction nucleotides: 13. Germline V gene lookup returns CDR1 SGHNT and CDR2 YYREEE (reference sequence). The CDR3 is made up of 15 amino acids. In nucleotides, the CDR3 is TGTGCCAGCACCCCCGGACAGGTAGAAGGGGAGACCCAGTACTTC. Translated: CASTPGQVEGETQYF.

This clonotype was detected a few times. The CDR3 here is CASSQDLDEQFF. The CDR3 DNA follows: TGTGCCAGCAGCCAAGATTTGGATGAGCAGTTCTTC. This rearrangement joins TRBV4-2 to TRBJ2-1; D not resolved. The CDR3 runs to 12 residues. The V gene's germline CDR1 is LGHNA and CDR2 YNFKEQ. V lost 0 bases and J lost 8, with 5 bases in between.

J is TRBJ2-1 and V is TRBV20-1; 7 bases agree with TRBD2. The V and J ends lost 6 bases and 4 bases, in that order; junction bases with no gene match: 12. CDR3 size: 15 residues. From germline, CDR1 is DFQATT and CDR2 SNEGSKA (reference sequence). In DNA form, the CDR3 reads TGCAGTGCCCCCGGCGGGAATAGCGGGTACAATGAGCAGTTCTTC. It yields the protein CSAPGGNSGYNEQFF.

This clonotype was seen a single time. CDR3 sequence (DNA): TGCGCCAGCAGCCCGGGACTGACAGGTCCCTACGAGCAGTACTTC. Protein sequence: CASSPGLTGPYEQYF. This rearrangement joins TRBV5-1 to TRBJ2-7, with D perhaps assigned TRBD1 or TRBD2 (6 bases each). V was pared by 4 bases and J by 2 bases, with 16 bases between. The CDR3 extends over 15 amino acids. The germline gives CDR1 SGHRS, CDR2 YFSETQ.

The chain employs TRBV2 and TRBJ2-1; tentatively, D is TRBD1 (5 bases). Germline CDR1 is SNHLY and CDR2 is FYNNEI. Trimming took 6 bases from V and 7 from J, leaving 16 bases between them. The CDR3 covers 14 residues. The chain's CDR3 is CASRLLQGGNEQFF. Written as DNA, the CDR3 is TGTGCCAGCAGGCTGCTGCAGGGTGGAAATGAGCAGTTCTTC.

The rearrangement links TRBV7-7 to TRBJ2-5, with D possibly called TRBD1 or TRBD2 (6 bases each). CDR1 and CDR2 (germline): SSHAT, FNYEAQ (reference sequence). V gave up 1 base and J gave up 3 bases, with 12 bases separating them. CDR3 length: 15 residues. The CDR3 coding sequence is TGTGCCAGCAGCTTAGACGGGGGCACGAAAGAGACCCAGTACTTC. This encodes CASSLDGGTKETQYF.

The chain joins TRBV20-1 to TRBJ1-2; 9 bases agree with TRBD1. The junction had 4 bases not matched to a gene; V was cut back by 4 bases and J by 7 bases. The CDR3 contains 12 residues. Germline V gene lookup returns CDR1 DFQATT and CDR2 SNEGSKA (reference sequence). CDR3 bases: TGCAGTGCTAAGACAGGGGGTATTGGCTACACCTTC. It is translated as CSAKTGGIGYTF.

The chain carries TRBV18 and TRBJ1-2; 8 bases agree with TRBD1. J was trimmed by 4 bases and V by 3 bases; bases with no gene match: 4. Germline CDR1 KGHSH, CDR2 LQKENI. The CDR3 runs to 14 residues. CDR3 DNA sequence: TGTGCCAGCTCACCGGACAGGGCGACCTATGGCTACACCTTC. It is translated as CASSPDRATYGYTF.

The V call is TRBV28, the J call TRBJ2-7, with D possibly being TRBD1 (6 bases). CDR1 is MDHEN, CDR2 SYDVKM, per germline. V dropped 7 bases and J dropped 3 bases, with 16 bases sitting between them. This CDR3 is 14 amino acids long. CDR3 bases: TGTGCCAGCATAAAAGACAGGATTAACTACGAGCAGTACTTC. It encodes CASIKDRINYEQYF.

The table lists this clonotype with a few counts. CDR3 in amino acids: CASSKDKGGLNYGYTF. In DNA form, the CDR3 reads TGTGCCAGCAGCAAAGATAAGGGGGGGCTCAACTATGGCTACACCTTC. The chain recombines TRBV21-1 with TRBJ1-2; the DNA was not used to check the table's D call, TRBD1. TRBV21-1 is marked as a pseudogene. The CDR3 length is 16 residues.

The table lists this clonotype with a few counts. This chain joins TRBV5-1 and TRBJ2-7, with TRBD2 matching 13 bases. Germline CDR1 and CDR2: SGHRS and YFSETQ. V lost 4 bases to trimming and J lost 6 bases; unmatched junction nucleotides: 13. This CDR3 spans 17 amino acids. CDR3 protein: CASSATSGRPPRSEQYF. The CDR3 coding sequence is TGCGCCAGCAGCGCGACTAGCGGGAGGCCACCTCGGAGCGAGCAGTACTTC.

The chain links TRBV4-1 to TRBJ2-3; 10 bases align to TRBD2. The CDR3 contains 17 residues. Germline values: CDR1 MGHRA, CDR2 YSYEKL. Losses at the gene ends were 4 bases for V and 2 bases for J; bases not matched to a gene: 9. CDR3 sequence: CASSPAPSGGSTDTQYF. The CDR3 region has the DNA TGCGCCAGCAGCCCAGCCCCTAGCGGGGGATCCACAGATACGCAGTATTTT.

The chain combines TRBV7-8 with TRBJ2-7; no firm D call. This CDR3 contains 16 residues. Trimming cost V 6 bases and J 1 base, with 19 bases left between them. Germline V lookup: CDR1 SGHVS, CDR2 FQNEAQ. The CDR3 DNA reads as TGTGCCAGCAGTCCATTTAGGGCAGTAACATCCTACGAGCAGTACTTC. Residues: CASSPFRAVTSYEQYF.

Points on this clonotype: Compared with germline, one end of the junction differs, possibly owing to a read error. The chain has TRBV15 and TRBJ2-3; 12 bases are a match to TRBD2. The CDR3 is made up of 18 amino acids. Per germline, CDR1 LNHNV and CDR2 YYDKDF (reference sequence). Here the CDR3 reads CATSRQLAGGRSTDTQYF. The CDR3 nucleotides read TGTGCCACTAGCAGGCAACTAGCGGGAGGTCGGAGCACAGATACGCAGTATTTT.

With respect to this clonotype: The junction differs from germline at one of its ends, possibly a read error. The chain is built from TRBV12-3 or TRBV12-4 and TRBJ1-1, with D unresolved. This CDR3 is 13 amino acids long. The CDR3, as DNA: TGTGCCATCAGTTTGGGCCTGAACACTGAAGCTTTCTTT. Translated: CAISLGLNTEAFF.

This chain connects TRBV10-3 to TRBJ1-2; 12 bases fit TRBD1. Unmatched junction bases numbered 6, after V lost 4 bases and J lost 3 bases. CDR1 and CDR2 from the germline V gene are ENHRY and SYGVKD. The CDR3 totals 16 residues. The DNA for the CDR3 is TGTGCCATCAGTGCATCCGGGACAGGGGGCGACTATGGCTACACCTTC. Residues: CAISASGTGGDYGYTF.

The rearrangement joins TRBV6-4 to TRBJ2-1; weak D call: TRBD1 (6 bases). The CDR3 extends over 16 amino acids. V lost 3 bases and J lost 0, with 12 bases in between. The V gene's germline CDR1 is MRHNA and CDR2 SNTAGT. The CDR3 reads CASSEGAQSSYNEQFF. CDR3 sequence (DNA): TGTGCCAGCAGTGAGGGGGCCCAGAGCTCCTACAATGAGCAGTTCTTC.

The chain has TRBV7-6 and TRBJ2-5; no definite D call. Trimming took off 1 base at V and 4 bases at J, with 10 bases between the two ends. This CDR3 contains 14 residues. Germline values: CDR1 SGHVS, CDR2 FNYEAQ. The CDR3 sequence is CASSLVGKGETQYF. CDR3 nucleotide sequence: TGTGCCAGCAGCTTAGTGGGGAAGGGAGAGACCCAGTACTTC.

J is TRBJ2-6 and V is TRBV28, with 7 bases identical to TRBD1. The CDR3 is 16 amino acids. Germline trimming cut 6 bases from V and 2 bases from J; bases unmatched to any gene: 7. Germline CDR1 reads MDHEN; CDR2 reads SYDVKM. The CDR3 loop reads CASSQNRGPGANVLTF. In nucleotides, the CDR3 is TGTGCCAGCAGCCAGAACAGGGGCCCTGGGGCCAACGTCCTGACTTTC.

CDR3 residues: CASRPGFDYGYTF. CDR3 nucleotide sequence: TGTGCCAGCAGGCCAGGGTTTGACTATGGCTACACCTTC. The V gene is TRBV12-3 or TRBV12-4, the J gene TRBJ1-2, with D tentatively TRBD1 (5 bases). V was trimmed by 6 bases and J by 3 bases, leaving 11 bases between them. The CDR3 totals 13 residues.

This clonotype was detected a few times. The chain recombines TRBV4-1 with TRBJ2-7; TRBD2 matches 9 bases. Germline CDR1 MGHRA, CDR2 YSYEKL. V shed 3 bases, J shed 4 bases, and the junction held 10 bases outside the gene matches. This CDR3 spans 16 amino acids. CDR3 DNA: TGCGCCAGCAGCCAGGAGACTAGCGGCCCGGCATACGAGCAGTACTTC. Translation: CASSQETSGPAYEQYF.

V and J are TRBV9 and TRBJ2-1, with D maybe TRBD1 (6 bases). CDR1 and CDR2 (germline): SGDLS, YYNGEE. This CDR3 region has 16 residues. Deletions cut 0 bases from V and 5 bases from J, with 15 bases between. CDR3 protein: CASSVGQRAGDNEQFF. In nucleotides, the CDR3 is TGTGCCAGCAGCGTAGGGCAACGCGCAGGGGACAATGAGCAGTTCTTC.

This chain uses TRBV12-5 with TRBJ2-1; D remains ambiguous. Germline V gene lookup returns CDR1 LGHNT and CDR2 FRNRAP. The CDR3 consists of 14 residues. Deletions cut 6 bases from V and 4 bases from J, with 13 bases between. CDR3 sequence: CASGIGEQYNEQFF. For the CDR3, the DNA is TGTGCTAGTGGCATCGGAGAGCAATACAATGAGCAGTTCTTC.